This T cell receptor (beta chain) comes out of a study of T-cell reconstitution after alpha-beta-depleted transplantation in children. Study-level results: By about two months after transplant, alpha-beta T cells reportedly arose from several hundred graft clones that had expanded. A year post-transplant, T-cell counts and diversity derived mostly from newly produced T cells.

The TCRbeta library incorporated unique molecular identifiers. TCRdb recomputed calls from the PCR reads with MiXCR, one row per CDR3 protein. The sample has some 120,000 distinct CDR3 sequences; roughly 24% are singletons. A note on this clonotype: The target antigen is unknown.

The CDR3 runs to 14 residues. V gave up 1 base and J gave up 6 bases, with 12 bases separating them. Germline loops: CDR1 SGHDT, CDR2 YYEEEE. Source: PBMCs, mostly from graft donor cells, taken 180 days after TCRalphabeta/CD19-depleted stem cell transplant. The source of this sequence is a male patient between 2 and 10 years old who had a stem cell transplant for chronic granulomatous disease, so the T cells may come from the graft donor. The chain couples TRBV5-6 to TRBJ2-3; D possibly uses TRBD1 or TRBD2 (5 bases each). The CDR3 here is CASSLRGLEDTQYF. The CDR3 region has the DNA TGTGCCAGCAGCTTGCGGGGCCTGGAGGATACGCAGTATTTT.